The following is a TCR beta chain sequence with its context. The data originate from a study of human T cells and chemical hapten exposure. The CDR3 has 14 amino acids. The V and J ends lost 11 bases and 7 bases respectively, with 21 bases between them. Each cDNA molecule in the library carried unique molecular identifiers. MiXCR, run by TCRdb on the reads, gives a single entry per CDR3 protein. Of 3,200 or so distinct CDR3 sequences detected, roughly 50% appear once; the ten largest clones hold under 6.5%. Described treatment: therapeutic diphenylcyclopropenone sensitization with weekly scalp DPC. The J gene is TRBJ2-1, the V gene TRBV12-3 or TRBV12-4; D not resolved. This clonotype originated in an adult with alopecia areata. Some clones in this sample may be carry-over from other donors' samples. This table probably holds off-target reads from a library built for another chain. The material was whole blood, obtained before DPC sensitization or 2, 6, or about 24 weeks after (not recorded which). CDR3 DNA: TGTGCCTCTCAGTCTGGTGGGGATAGGAATGAGCAGTTCTTC. This translates into CASQSGGDRNEQFF.